This entry concerns a single TCR beta chain. The antigen is not known. The input for sorted-subset replicate PCRs was about 0.2 ug DNA, some 30,000 T cell genomes. Profiling relied on immunoSEQ multiplex PCR, and the TCRdb table lists in-frame clones only, not all of them. Here the sample spans around 1.9 million clones, just over 90% being singletons. The record originates from a study of shared clonotypes between healthy human individuals. General study points: When naive CD4 clonotypes were compared across a few donors, around 5% were shared.

The naive CD8 population came from CD45RO-negative cells selected for CCR7, without terminally differentiated effector memory CD45RA+ cells. The sequence derives from a young man in good health. Some clones in this sample may be carry-over from other donors' samples. The sequencing sample was made of naive CD8+ T cells from PBMCs.

The CDR3 sequence is CASSRTGAPTDTQYF. CDR3 DNA: TGTGCCAGCAGCCGGACAGGGGCCCCCACAGATACGCAGTATTTT. The chain uses TRBV7-9 and TRBJ2-3, with TRBD1 identical over 9 bases. The J segment lost 2 bases and the V segment lost 5 bases, leaving 5 bases of the junction unmatched. CDR1 and CDR2 (germline): SEHNR, FQNEAQ (reference sequence). CDR3 length: 15 residues. Combining the CDR3 with reference TRBV7-9 and TRBJ2-3 gives the whole variable domain DTGVSQNPRHKITKRGQNVTFRCDPISEHNRLYWYRQTLGQGPEFLTYFQNEAQLEKSRLLSDRFSAERPKGSFSTLEIQRTEQGDSAMYLCASSRTGAPTDTQYFGPGTRLTVL.